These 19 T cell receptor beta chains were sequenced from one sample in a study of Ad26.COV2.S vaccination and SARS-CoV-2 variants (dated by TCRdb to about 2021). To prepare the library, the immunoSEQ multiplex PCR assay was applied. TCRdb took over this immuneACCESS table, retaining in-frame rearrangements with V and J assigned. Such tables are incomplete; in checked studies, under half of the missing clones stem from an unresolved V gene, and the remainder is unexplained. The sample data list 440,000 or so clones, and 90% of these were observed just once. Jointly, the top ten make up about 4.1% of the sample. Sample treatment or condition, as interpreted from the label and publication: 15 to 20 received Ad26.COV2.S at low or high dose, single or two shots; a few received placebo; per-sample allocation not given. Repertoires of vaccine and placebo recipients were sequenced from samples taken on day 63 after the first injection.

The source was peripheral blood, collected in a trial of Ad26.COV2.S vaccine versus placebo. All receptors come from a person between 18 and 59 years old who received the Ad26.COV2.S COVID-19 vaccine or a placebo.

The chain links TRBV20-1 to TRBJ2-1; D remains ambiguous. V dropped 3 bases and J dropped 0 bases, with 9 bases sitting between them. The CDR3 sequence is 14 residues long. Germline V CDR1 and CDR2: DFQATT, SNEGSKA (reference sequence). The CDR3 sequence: CSASSQSSYNEQFF. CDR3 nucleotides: TGCAGTGCTAGTTCCCAGAGCTCCTACAATGAGCAGTTCTTC.

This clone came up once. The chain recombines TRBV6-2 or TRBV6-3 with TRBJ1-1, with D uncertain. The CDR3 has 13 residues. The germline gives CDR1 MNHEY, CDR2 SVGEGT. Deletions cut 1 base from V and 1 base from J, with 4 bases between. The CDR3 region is CASSYLGNTEAFF. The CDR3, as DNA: TGTGCCAGCAGTTACTTGGGGAACACTGAAGCTTTCTTT.

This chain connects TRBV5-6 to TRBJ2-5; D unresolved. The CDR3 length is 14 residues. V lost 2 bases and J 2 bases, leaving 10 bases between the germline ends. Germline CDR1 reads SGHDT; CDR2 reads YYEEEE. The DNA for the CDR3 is TGTGCCAGCAGCTTAAGTGCGTATCAAGAGACCCAGTACTTC. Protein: CASSLSAYQETQYF.

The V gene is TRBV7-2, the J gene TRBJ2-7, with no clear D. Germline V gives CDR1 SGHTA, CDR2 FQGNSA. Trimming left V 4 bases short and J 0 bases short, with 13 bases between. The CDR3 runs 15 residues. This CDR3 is CASSSPRESSYEQYF. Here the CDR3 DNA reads TGTGCCAGCAGCTCCCCTAGAGAGAGCTCCTACGAGCAGTACTTC.

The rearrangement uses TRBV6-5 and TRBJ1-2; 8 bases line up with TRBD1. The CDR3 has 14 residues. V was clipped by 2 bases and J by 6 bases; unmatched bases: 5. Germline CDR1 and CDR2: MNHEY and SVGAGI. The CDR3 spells CASSYLDRADGYTF. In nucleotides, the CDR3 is TGTGCCAGCAGTTACCTGGACAGGGCGGATGGCTACACCTTC.

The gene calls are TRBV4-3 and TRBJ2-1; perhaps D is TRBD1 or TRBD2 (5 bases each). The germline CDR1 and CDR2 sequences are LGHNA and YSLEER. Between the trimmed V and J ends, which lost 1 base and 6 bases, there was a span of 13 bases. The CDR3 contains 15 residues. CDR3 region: CASSQGGNRINEQFF. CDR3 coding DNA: TGCGCCAGCAGCCAAGGGGGGAACCGGATCAATGAGCAGTTCTTC.

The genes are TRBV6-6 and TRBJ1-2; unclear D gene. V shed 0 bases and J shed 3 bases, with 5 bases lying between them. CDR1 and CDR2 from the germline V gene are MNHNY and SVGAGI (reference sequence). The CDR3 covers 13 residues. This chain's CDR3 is CASSYSSDYGYTF. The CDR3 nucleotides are TGTGCCAGCAGTTACTCGTCCGACTATGGCTACACCTTC.

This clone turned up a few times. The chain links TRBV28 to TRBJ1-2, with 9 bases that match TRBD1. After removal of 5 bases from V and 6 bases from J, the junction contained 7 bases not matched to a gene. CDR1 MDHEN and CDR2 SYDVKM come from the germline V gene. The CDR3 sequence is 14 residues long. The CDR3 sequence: CASSLTGGLHGYTF. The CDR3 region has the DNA TGTGCCAGCAGTCTAACAGGGGGCTTACATGGCTACACCTTC.

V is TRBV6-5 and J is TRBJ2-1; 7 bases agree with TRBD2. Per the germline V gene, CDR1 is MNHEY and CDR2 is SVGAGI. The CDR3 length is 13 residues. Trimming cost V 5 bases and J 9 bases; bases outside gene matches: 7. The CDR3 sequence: CASSTLWGGEQFF. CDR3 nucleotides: TGTGCCAGCAGTACTTTATGGGGGGGTGAGCAGTTCTTC.

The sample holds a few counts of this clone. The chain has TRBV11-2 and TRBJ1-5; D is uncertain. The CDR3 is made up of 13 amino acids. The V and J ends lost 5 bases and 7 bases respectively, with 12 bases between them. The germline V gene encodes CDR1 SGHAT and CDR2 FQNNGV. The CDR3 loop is CASSLTPDQPQHF. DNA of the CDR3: TGTGCCAGCAGCCTCACCCCGGACCAGCCCCAGCATTTT.

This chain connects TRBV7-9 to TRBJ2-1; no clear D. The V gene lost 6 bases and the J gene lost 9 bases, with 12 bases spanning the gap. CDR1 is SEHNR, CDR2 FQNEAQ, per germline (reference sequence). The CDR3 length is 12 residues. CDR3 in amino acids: CASSSYPVEQFF. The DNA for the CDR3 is TGTGCCAGCAGTTCCTACCCGGTTGAGCAGTTCTTC.

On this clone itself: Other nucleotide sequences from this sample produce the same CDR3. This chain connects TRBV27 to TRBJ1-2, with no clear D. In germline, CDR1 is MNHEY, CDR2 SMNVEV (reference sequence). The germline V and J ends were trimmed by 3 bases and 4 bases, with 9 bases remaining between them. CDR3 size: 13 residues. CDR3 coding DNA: TGTGCCAGCAGTTTCGGGCAAACCTATGGCTACACCTTC. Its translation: CASSFGQTYGYTF.

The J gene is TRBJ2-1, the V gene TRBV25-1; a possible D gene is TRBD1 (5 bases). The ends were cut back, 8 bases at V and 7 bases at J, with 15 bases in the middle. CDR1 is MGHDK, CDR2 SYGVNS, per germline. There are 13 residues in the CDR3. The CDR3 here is CASSGQGRNEQFF. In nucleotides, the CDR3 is TGTGCCAGCTCAGGGCAGGGTCGGAATGAGCAGTTCTTC.

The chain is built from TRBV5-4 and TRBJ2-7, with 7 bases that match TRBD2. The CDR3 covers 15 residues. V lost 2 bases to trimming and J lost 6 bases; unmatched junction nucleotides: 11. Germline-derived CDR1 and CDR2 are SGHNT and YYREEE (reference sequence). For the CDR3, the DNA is TGTGCCAGCAGCTTAGCCAGCGGGAATTTAGCCGAGCAGTACTTC. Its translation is CASSLASGNLAEQYF.

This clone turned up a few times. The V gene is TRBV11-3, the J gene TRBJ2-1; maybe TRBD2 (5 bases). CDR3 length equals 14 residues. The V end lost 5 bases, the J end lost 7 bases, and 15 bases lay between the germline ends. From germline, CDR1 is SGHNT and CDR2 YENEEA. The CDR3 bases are TGTGCCAGCAGCCCCGCCGGGATGAGAAATGAGCAGTTCTTC. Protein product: CASSPAGMRNEQFF.

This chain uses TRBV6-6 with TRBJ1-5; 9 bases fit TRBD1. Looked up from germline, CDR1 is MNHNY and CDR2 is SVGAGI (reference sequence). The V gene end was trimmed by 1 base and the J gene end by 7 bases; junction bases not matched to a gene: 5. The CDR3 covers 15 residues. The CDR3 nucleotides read TGTGCCAGCAGTTACTTGGGGACAGGGAACCAGCCCCAGCATTTT. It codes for CASSYLGTGNQPQHF.

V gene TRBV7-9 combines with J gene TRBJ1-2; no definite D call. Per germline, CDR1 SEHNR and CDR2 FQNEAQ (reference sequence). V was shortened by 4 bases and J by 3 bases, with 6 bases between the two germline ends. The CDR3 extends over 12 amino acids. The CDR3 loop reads CASSYRDYGYTF. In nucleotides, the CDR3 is TGTGCCAGCAGCTACCGGGACTATGGCTACACCTTC.

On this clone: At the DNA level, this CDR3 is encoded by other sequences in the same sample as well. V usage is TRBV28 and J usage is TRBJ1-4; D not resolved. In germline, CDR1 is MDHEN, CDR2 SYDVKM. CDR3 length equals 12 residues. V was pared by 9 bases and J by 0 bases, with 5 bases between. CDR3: CASRSTNEKLFF. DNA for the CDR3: TGTGCCAGTCGATCAACTAATGAAAAACTGTTTTTT.

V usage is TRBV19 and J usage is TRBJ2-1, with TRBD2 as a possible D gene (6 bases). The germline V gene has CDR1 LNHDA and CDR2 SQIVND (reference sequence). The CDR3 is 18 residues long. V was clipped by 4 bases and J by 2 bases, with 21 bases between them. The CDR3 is CASSKAGRIQLPYNEQFF. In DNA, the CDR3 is TGTGCCAGTAGTAAGGCGGGGAGGATCCAACTGCCCTACAATGAGCAGTTCTTC.